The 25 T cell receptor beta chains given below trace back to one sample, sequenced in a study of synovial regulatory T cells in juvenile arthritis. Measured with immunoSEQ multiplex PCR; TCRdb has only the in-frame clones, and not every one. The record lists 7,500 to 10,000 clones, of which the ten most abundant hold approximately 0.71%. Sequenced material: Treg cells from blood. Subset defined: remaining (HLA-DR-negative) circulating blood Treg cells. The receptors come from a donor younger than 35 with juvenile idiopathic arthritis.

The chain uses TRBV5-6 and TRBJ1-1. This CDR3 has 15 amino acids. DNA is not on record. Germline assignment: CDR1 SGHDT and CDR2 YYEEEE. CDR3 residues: CASSLVGSFNTEAFF.

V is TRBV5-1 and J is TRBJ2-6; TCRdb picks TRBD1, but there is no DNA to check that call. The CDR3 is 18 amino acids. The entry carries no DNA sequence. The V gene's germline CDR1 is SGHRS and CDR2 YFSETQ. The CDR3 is CASSLVGTALSGANVLTF.

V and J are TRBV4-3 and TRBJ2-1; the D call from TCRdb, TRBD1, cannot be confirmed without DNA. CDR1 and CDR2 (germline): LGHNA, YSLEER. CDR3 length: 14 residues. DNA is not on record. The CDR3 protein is CASSQVAMNNEQFF.

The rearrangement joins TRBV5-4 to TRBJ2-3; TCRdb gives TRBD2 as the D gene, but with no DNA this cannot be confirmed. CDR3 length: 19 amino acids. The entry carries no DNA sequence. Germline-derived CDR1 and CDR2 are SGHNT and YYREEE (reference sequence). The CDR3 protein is CASSYEGLAGGYSTDTQYF.

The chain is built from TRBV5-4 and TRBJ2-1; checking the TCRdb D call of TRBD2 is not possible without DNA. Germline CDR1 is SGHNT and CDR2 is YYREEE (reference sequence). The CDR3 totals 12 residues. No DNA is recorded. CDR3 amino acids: CASSFGGDEQFF.

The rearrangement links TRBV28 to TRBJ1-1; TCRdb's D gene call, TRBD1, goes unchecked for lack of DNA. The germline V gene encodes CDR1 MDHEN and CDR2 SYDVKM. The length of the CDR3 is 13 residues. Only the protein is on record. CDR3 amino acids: CASSSDRVGEAFF.

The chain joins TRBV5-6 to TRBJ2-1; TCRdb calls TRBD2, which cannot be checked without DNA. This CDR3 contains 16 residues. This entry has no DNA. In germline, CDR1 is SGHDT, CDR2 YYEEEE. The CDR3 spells CASSWRRTSGGEKQFF.

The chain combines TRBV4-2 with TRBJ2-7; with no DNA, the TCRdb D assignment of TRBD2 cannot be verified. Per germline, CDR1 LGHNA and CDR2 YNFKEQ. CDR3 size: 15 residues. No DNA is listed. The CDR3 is CASSQDIGEFYEQYF.

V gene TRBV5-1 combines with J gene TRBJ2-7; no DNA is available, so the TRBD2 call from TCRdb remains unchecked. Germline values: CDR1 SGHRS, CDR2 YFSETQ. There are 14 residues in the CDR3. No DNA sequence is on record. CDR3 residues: CASSYAVTGYEQYF.

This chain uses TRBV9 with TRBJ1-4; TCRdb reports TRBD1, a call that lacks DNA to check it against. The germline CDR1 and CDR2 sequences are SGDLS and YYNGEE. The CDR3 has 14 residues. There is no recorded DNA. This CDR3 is CARVTTGRNEKLFF.

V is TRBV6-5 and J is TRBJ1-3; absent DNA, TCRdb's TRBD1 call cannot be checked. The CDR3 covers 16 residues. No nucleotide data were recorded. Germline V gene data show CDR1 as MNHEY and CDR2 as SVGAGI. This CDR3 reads CASSYSAGFRGNTIYF.

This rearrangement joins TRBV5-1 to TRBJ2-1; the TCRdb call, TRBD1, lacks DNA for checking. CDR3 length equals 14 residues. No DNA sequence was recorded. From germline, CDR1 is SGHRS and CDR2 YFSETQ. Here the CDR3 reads CASSWDSYYNEQFF.

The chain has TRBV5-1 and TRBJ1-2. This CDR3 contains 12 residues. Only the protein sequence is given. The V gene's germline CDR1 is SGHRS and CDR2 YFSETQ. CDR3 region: CASSTQRSGYTF. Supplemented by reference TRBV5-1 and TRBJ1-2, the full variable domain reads KAGVTQTPRYLIKTRGQQVTLSCSPISGHRSVSWYQQTPGQGLQFLFEYFSETQRNKGNFPGRFSGRQFSNSRSEMNVSTLELGDSALYLCASSTQRSGYTFGSGTRLTVV.

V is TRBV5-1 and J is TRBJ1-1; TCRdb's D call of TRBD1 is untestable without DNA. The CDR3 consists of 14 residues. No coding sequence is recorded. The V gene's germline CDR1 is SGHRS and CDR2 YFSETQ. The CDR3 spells CASSWRDRVTEAFF. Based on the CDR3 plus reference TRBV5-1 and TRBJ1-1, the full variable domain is KAGVTQTPRYLIKTRGQQVTLSCSPISGHRSVSWYQQTPGQGLQFLFEYFSETQRNKGNFPGRFSGRQFSNSRSEMNVSTLELGDSALYLCASSWRDRVTEAFFGQGTRLTVV.

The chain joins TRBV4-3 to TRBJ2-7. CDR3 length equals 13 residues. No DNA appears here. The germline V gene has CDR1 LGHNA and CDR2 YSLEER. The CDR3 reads CASSQGYGYEQYF.

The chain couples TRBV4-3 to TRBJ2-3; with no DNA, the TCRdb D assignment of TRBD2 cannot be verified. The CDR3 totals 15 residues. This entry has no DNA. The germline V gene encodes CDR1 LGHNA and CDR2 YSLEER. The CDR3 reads CASSQGGLARDTQYF.

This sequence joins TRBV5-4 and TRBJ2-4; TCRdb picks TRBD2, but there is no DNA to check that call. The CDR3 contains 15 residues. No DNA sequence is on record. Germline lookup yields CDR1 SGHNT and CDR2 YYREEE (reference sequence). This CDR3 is CASSPGGREGDIQYF.

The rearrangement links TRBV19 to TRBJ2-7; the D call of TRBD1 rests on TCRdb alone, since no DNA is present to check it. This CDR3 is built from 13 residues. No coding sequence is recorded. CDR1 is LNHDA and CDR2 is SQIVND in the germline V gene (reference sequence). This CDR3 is CATGPPDTYEQYF.

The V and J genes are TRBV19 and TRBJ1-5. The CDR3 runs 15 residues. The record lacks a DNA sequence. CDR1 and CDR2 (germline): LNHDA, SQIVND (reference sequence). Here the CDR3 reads CASSLTTVLISPQHF.

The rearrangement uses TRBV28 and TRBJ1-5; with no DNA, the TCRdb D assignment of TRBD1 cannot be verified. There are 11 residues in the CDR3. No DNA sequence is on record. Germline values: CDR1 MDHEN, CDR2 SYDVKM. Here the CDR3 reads CASSWGQRVFF.

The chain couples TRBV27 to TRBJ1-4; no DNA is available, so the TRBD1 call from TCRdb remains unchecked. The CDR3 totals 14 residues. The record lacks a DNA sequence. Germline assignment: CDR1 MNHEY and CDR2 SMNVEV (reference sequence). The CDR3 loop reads CASSTGTGDEKLFF.

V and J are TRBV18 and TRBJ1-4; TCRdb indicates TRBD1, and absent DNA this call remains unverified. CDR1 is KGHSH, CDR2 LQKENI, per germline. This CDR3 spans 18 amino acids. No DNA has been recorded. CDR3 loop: CASSPLPAGWPTNEKLFF.

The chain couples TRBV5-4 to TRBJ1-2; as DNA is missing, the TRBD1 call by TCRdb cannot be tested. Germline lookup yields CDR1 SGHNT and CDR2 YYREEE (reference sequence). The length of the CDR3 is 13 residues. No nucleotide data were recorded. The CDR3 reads CASRTDRVGGYTF.

CDR3 sequence: CASSLGDAKYPYEQYF. The V gene is TRBV5-1, the J gene TRBJ2-7. Germline CDR1 reads SGHRS; CDR2 reads YFSETQ. The CDR3 extends over 16 amino acids. The entry carries no DNA sequence.

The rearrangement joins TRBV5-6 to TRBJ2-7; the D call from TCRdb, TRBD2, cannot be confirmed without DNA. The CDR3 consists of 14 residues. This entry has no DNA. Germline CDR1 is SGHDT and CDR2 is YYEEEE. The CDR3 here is CASSLLAGVDEQYF. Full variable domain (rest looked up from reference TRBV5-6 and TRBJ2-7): DAGVTQSPTHLIKTRGQQVTLRCSPKSGHDTVSWYQQALGQGPQFIFQYYEEEERQRGNFPDRFSGHQFPNYSSELNVNALLLGDSALYLCASSLLAGVDEQYFGPGTRLTVT.